Listed here are 23 T cell receptor beta chains from one sample, sequenced in a study of immune cell composition in non-small cell lung cancer. Some clones are missing from TCRdb's copy, which holds only in-frame ones; the method was immunoSEQ multiplex PCR. The table records 3,000 to 4,000 clones, roughly 70% of them present only once. The sequenced sample was lung tumor tissue. The receptors were gathered from a human donor with non-small cell lung cancer.

The genes are TRBV7-2 and TRBJ2-3, with 8 positions matching TRBD2. V was clipped by 1 base and J by 1 base; unmatched bases: 4. From germline, CDR1 is SGHTA and CDR2 FQGNSA. The CDR3 loop spans 16 amino acids. The CDR3 sequence: CASSLGAGGGTDTQYF. In nucleotides, the CDR3 is TGTGCCAGCAGCTTAGGGGCGGGAGGTGGCACAGATACGCAGTATTTT. The full variable domain, rest sourced from reference TRBV7-2 and TRBJ2-3, is GAGVSQSPSNKVTEKGKDVELRCDPISGHTALYWYRQSLGQGLEFLIYFQGNSAPDKSGLPSDRFSAERTGGSVSTLTIQRTQQEDSAVYLCASSLGAGGGTDTQYFGPGTRLTVL.

The rearrangement joins TRBV28 to TRBJ1-2, with D maybe TRBD1 (6 bases). V lost 2 bases, J lost 4 bases, and 14 bases lay in between. This CDR3 has 15 residues. Germline V CDR1 and CDR2: MDHEN, SYDVKM. As DNA, the CDR3 is TGTGCCAGCAGTTTAGGCAGGGGTCAGAGCTATGGCTACACCTTC. Translated: CASSLGRGQSYGYTF.

This chain joins TRBV7-9 and TRBJ2-1; TRBD2 aligns across 13 bases. The CDR3 has 15 residues. Unmatched junction bases numbered 8, after V lost 6 bases and J lost 9 bases. CDR1 is SEHNR and CDR2 is FQNEAQ in the germline V gene (reference sequence). CDR3 DNA sequence: TGTGCCAGCAGTTTCTGGACTAGCGGGAGTGGTGAGCAGTTCTTC. Its translation is CASSFWTSGSGEQFF.

The chain uses TRBV7-2 and TRBJ2-7; 7 nucleotides agree with TRBD1. Trimming cost V 5 bases and J 1 base; bases outside gene matches: 5. The CDR3 totals 14 residues. Per the germline V gene, CDR1 is SGHTA and CDR2 is FQGNSA. The CDR3 DNA sequence: TGTGCCAGCAGCAGGCAGGGGGAATCCTACGAGCAGTACTTC. Translated, it gives CASSRQGESYEQYF. The full variable domain, completed using reference TRBV7-2 and TRBJ2-7, is GAGVSQSPSNKVTEKGKDVELRCDPISGHTALYWYRQSLGQGLEFLIYFQGNSAPDKSGLPSDRFSAERTGGSVSTLTIQRTQQEDSAVYLCASSRQGESYEQYFGPGTRLTVT.

V is TRBV5-6 and J is TRBJ2-1; TRBD2 aligns across 8 bases. The CDR3 loop spans 14 amino acids. Trimming at V came to 3 bases and at J to 6 bases, leaving 5 bases not matched to a gene. Germline V gives CDR1 SGHDT, CDR2 YYEEEE. The CDR3 reads CASSSERESNEQFF. CDR3 DNA: TGTGCCAGCAGCTCTGAGCGGGAGAGCAATGAGCAGTTCTTC.

This clone was observed a single time. V and J are TRBV11-3 and TRBJ2-1; D might be TRBD1 (5 bases). The CDR3 has 15 amino acids. V lost 3 bases and J lost 4, with 13 bases in between. Germline lookup yields CDR1 SGHNT and CDR2 YENEEA. DNA for the CDR3: TGTGCCAGCAGCTTGGAACAGCAGGGATACAATGAGCAGTTCTTC. It is translated as CASSLEQQGYNEQFF. Filled out from reference TRBV11-3 and TRBJ2-1, the complete variable domain reads EAGVVQSPRYKIIEKKQPVAFWCNPISGHNTLYWYLQNLGQGPELLIRYENEEAVDDSQLPKDRFSAERLKGVDSTLKIQPAELGDSAVYLCASSLEQQGYNEQFFGPGTRLTVL.

The gene calls are TRBV27 and TRBJ2-3; no clear D. The CDR3 is made up of 14 amino acids. The germline V gene has CDR1 MNHEY and CDR2 SMNVEV (reference sequence). Between the trimmed V and J ends, which lost 6 bases and 3 bases, there was a span of 13 bases. CDR3 bases: TGTGCCAGCAGCCTTCGTGACTCAACAGATACGCAGTATTTT. Translated, it gives CASSLRDSTDTQYF.

The CDR3 sequence: CAWSVLGGNYEQYF. CDR3 nucleotides: TGTGCCTGGAGTGTACTAGGTGGAAACTACGAGCAGTACTTC. The chain is built from TRBV30 and TRBJ2-7, with D perhaps matching TRBD2 (5 bases). This CDR3 has 14 amino acids. Trimming shortened V by 0 bases and J by 3 bases, and 12 bases separated the two germline ends. CDR1 and CDR2 from the germline V gene are GTSNPN and SVGIG (reference sequence).

This clone has a handful of counts. The chain links TRBV27 to TRBJ1-1; D gene ambiguous. The CDR3 contains 13 residues. V was shortened by 2 bases and J by 1 base, with 5 bases between the two germline ends. CDR1 and CDR2 from the germline V gene are MNHEY and SMNVEV (reference sequence). The CDR3 protein is CASSLRGNTEAFF. DNA of the CDR3: TGTGCCAGCAGTTTACGGGGGAACACTGAAGCTTTCTTT.

The chain is built from TRBV30 and TRBJ2-3; TRBD2 aligns across 7 bases. This CDR3 region has 12 residues. With V trimmed by 0 bases and J by 8 bases, 2 bases remained unmatched. The V gene's germline CDR1 is GTSNPN and CDR2 SVGIG (reference sequence). The CDR3 DNA sequence: TGTGCCTGGAGTGTGGGGGGGGGTACGCAGTATTTT. Encoded protein: CAWSVGGGTQYF.

This clone was detected once. This rearrangement joins TRBV5-1 to TRBJ2-1, with a possible D match to TRBD1 (5 bases). Germline V CDR1 and CDR2: SGHRS, YFSETQ. The CDR3 loop spans 15 amino acids. Trimming took 0 bases from V and 2 from J, leaving 9 bases between them. The CDR3 here is CASSLAPDTYNEQFF. The CDR3 nucleotides are TGCGCCAGCAGCTTGGCCCCGGACACCTACAATGAGCAGTTCTTC.

This chain connects TRBV29-1 to TRBJ1-2; D is perhaps TRBD1 (6 bases). The CDR3 has 15 residues. Germline V gene data show CDR1 as SQVTM and CDR2 as ANQGSEA. Trimming left V 4 bases short and J 4 bases short, with 19 bases between. Written as DNA, the CDR3 is TGCAGCGTTGGGGACACCCCGGCGGTAGGCTATGGCTACACCTTC. Amino acid sequence: CSVGDTPAVGYGYTF.

This clone was seen more than once but under ten times. The chain links TRBV7-8 to TRBJ2-3; 9 positions match TRBD1. The CDR3 is made up of 15 amino acids. The germline V gene encodes CDR1 SGHVS and CDR2 FQNEAQ. The V segment lost 5 bases and the J segment 3 bases; nucleotides outside the gene matches: 6. The CDR3 DNA reads as TGTGCCAGCAGCAAGGACAGGGGCCCGACAGATACGCAGTATTTT. This codes for CASSKDRGPTDTQYF.

The CDR3 sequence is CASSWDSDGYTF. The CDR3 nucleotides read TGTGCCAGCAGCTGGGACAGCGATGGCTACACCTTC. The chain employs TRBV7-2 and TRBJ1-2; 7 bases fit TRBD1. Germline V CDR1 and CDR2: SGHTA, FQGNSA. The CDR3 sequence is 12 residues long. Trimming at V came to 4 bases and at J to 6 bases, leaving 2 bases not matched to a gene.

The gene calls are TRBV7-9 and TRBJ1-2; 8 bases line up with TRBD1. This CDR3 region has 14 residues. The junction had 4 bases not matched to a gene; V was cut back by 5 bases and J by 2 bases. Germline loops: CDR1 SEHNR, CDR2 FQNEAQ (reference sequence). The CDR3 sequence: CASSPRDRNYGYTF. The CDR3 region has the DNA TGTGCCAGCAGCCCAAGGGACAGGAACTATGGCTACACCTTC.

This chain connects TRBV7-6 to TRBJ1-5; D is unresolved. V was pared by 1 base and J by 1 base, with 8 bases between. CDR3 length: 15 amino acids. The germline V gene has CDR1 SGHVS and CDR2 FNYEAQ. For the CDR3, the DNA is TGTGCCAGCAGCTTAGGAGGCCTCAGCAATCAGCCCCAGCATTTT. Translating it yields CASSLGGLSNQPQHF.

The V call is TRBV19, the J call TRBJ2-3; 7 bases line up with TRBD2. This CDR3 has 14 residues. J was trimmed by 3 bases and V by 5 bases; bases with no gene match: 5. Germline assignment: CDR1 LNHDA and CDR2 SQIVND (reference sequence). The CDR3 DNA follows: TGTGCCAGTAGTCAGGTTAGCGGGACAGATACGCAGTATTTT. Translation gives CASSQVSGTDTQYF.

This sequence joins TRBV28 and TRBJ2-6, with D unresolved. The V and J ends lost 3 bases and 0 bases respectively, with 12 bases between them. The germline V gene has CDR1 MDHEN and CDR2 SYDVKM. The CDR3 is 17 amino acids. DNA for the CDR3: TGTGCCAGCAGTTTCGACTTCCTCCTCTCTGGGGCCAACGTCCTGACTTTC. It is translated as CASSFDFLLSGANVLTF.

This clone was detected a few times. J is TRBJ2-3 and V is TRBV7-3; D possibly corresponds to TRBD1 (6 bases). CDR1 is SGHTA and CDR2 is FQGTGA in the germline V gene. Trimming removed 2 bases from V and 4 bases from J, with 16 bases in between. The CDR3 extends over 16 amino acids. The CDR3 bases are TGTGCCAGCAGCTTAGATCGAGTGGCAGGGGCAGATACGCAGTATTTT. It codes for CASSLDRVAGADTQYF. Filled out from reference TRBV7-3 and TRBJ2-3, the complete variable domain reads GAGVSQTPSNKVTEKGKYVELRCDPISGHTALYWYRQSLGQGPEFLIYFQGTGAADDSGLPNDRFFAVRPEGSVSTLKIQRTERGDSAVYLCASSLDRVAGADTQYFGPGTRLTVL.

The rearrangement uses TRBV27 and TRBJ2-2; 8 nucleotides align to TRBD2. The CDR3 is made up of 17 amino acids. Per the germline V gene, CDR1 is MNHEY and CDR2 is SMNVEV (reference sequence). J lost 1 base, V lost 4 bases, and 8 bases had no gene match. This CDR3 reads CASSSLLAALNTGELFF. The CDR3 bases are TGTGCCAGCAGTTCGTTACTAGCGGCCCTGAACACCGGGGAGCTGTTTTTT.

The chain combines TRBV5-1 with TRBJ1-3; D is unresolved. V was trimmed by 4 bases and J by 3 bases, leaving 14 bases between them. The CDR3 is made up of 15 amino acids. Germline V CDR1 and CDR2: SGHRS, YFSETQ. The CDR3 bases are TGCGCCAGCAGCCGAGATCCCCAACTTGGAAACACCATATATTTT. Translation gives CASSRDPQLGNTIYF.

This chain connects TRBV5-4 to TRBJ2-2; 7 nucleotides align to TRBD2. CDR1 SGHNT and CDR2 YYREEE come from the germline V gene (reference sequence). J lost 2 bases, V lost 0 bases, and 4 bases had no gene match. The CDR3 has 16 amino acids. The CDR3 reads CASSLVASGNTGELFF. Written as DNA, the CDR3 is TGTGCCAGCAGCTTGGTGGCTAGCGGAAACACCGGGGAGCTGTTTTTT.

The CDR3 region has the DNA TGTGCCAGCAGTACGGGACAGGGAGGTGAAAAACTGTTTTTT. Amino acid sequence: CASSTGQGGEKLFF. The rearrangement links TRBV2 to TRBJ1-4; 9 bases are shared with TRBD1. CDR3 length equals 14 residues. The germline V gene encodes CDR1 SNHLY and CDR2 FYNNEI. The trim removed 5 bases at V and 7 bases at J, leaving 5 bases unmatched.